This section outlines one TCR beta chain sequence together with its context. Because it lacks the conserved phenylalanine or tryptophan at the end, this CDR3 is likely a read error. Repertoires were generated with immunoSEQ multiplex PCR, while TCRdb's copy carries only in-frame clones and drops some. This table holds roughly 2,900 clones, roughly nine tenths found once. The data stem from a study of tumor T cells in aggressive B-cell lymphoma. Germline V gene data show CDR1 as SEHNR and CDR2 as FQNEAQ (reference sequence). This CDR3 comprises 18 residues. V lost 5 bases and J lost 2; bases outside the gene matches: 15.

The TCR originated in an adult with diffuse large B cell lymphoma. The sequencing sample was made of tumor tissue. The chain carries TRBV7-9 and TRBJ2-4; 7 bases match TRBD2. The CDR3 sequence: CASSAERGGSSTKNIQYL. In DNA form, the CDR3 reads TGTGCCAGCAGCGCTGAGCGGGGCGGGAGCTCAACCAAAAACATTCAGTACTTA.